A single sample is the source of the 11 T cell receptor beta chains below, sequenced in a study of a mutant IDH1 vaccine in newly diagnosed glioma. The time point is: week 35, safety follow-up. Vaccination comprised doses that each held 300 ug of mutant IDH1 20-mer peptide, plus topical imiquimod. Here immunoSEQ multiplex PCR was the method, and the copy in TCRdb shows in-frame clones only, minus some. The top ten clones hold roughly 4.5% of a sample with about 60,000 clones, roughly 84% of them seen once. Their cognate antigens are unknown. Sequencing was performed on PBMCs, taken from a glioma patient whose treatment included an IDH1 peptide vaccine. The source is a man between 25 and 39 years old with glioma.

This chain links TRBV6-5 with TRBJ1-1, with TRBD1 matching over 9 bases. V lost 2 bases, J lost 6 bases, and 7 bases stayed unmatched. This CDR3 contains 15 residues. Germline V gene data show CDR1 as MNHEY and CDR2 as SVGAGI. CDR3 in amino acids: CASSYPGQGIAEAFF. The CDR3 coding sequence is TGTGCCAGCAGTTACCCGGGACAGGGAATCGCTGAAGCTTTCTTT.

This rearrangement joins TRBV7-6 to TRBJ2-7, with D hard to call. Germline lookup yields CDR1 SGHVS and CDR2 FNYEAQ. V was pared by 2 bases and J by 4 bases, with 9 bases between. The CDR3 has 13 amino acids. CDR3 DNA: TGTGCCAGCAGCTTATCGGAGCGATACGAGCAGTACTTC. Translated, it gives CASSLSERYEQYF. The full variable domain, in which reference TRBV7-6 and TRBJ2-7 provide the parts outside the CDR3, is GAGVSQSPRYKVTKRGQDVALRCDPISGHVSLYWYRQALGQGPEFLTYFNYEAQQDKSGLPNDRFSAERPEGSISTLTIQRTEQRDSAMYRCASSLSERYEQYFGPGTRLTVT.

J is TRBJ2-1 and V is TRBV18, with 11 bases that match TRBD2. Losses at the gene ends were 5 bases for V and 5 bases for J; bases not matched to a gene: 11. This CDR3 region has 17 residues. Germline CDR1 and CDR2: KGHSH and LQKENI. CDR3 bases: TGTGCCAGCTCAACGAGACCTAGCGGGGGGATCAACAATGAGCAGTTCTTC. Protein: CASSTRPSGGINNEQFF.

This clone is categorized as large. The chain links TRBV10-3 to TRBJ2-3; 8 positions agree with TRBD2. CDR1 is ENHRY and CDR2 is SYGVKD in the germline V gene. This CDR3 contains 15 residues. Trimming removed 4 bases from V and 2 bases from J; junction bases left unmatched: 5. The CDR3 DNA reads TGTGCCATCAGTGCGGGACTAGACCCCACAGATACGCAGTATTTT. Residues: CAISAGLDPTDTQYF.

The chain links TRBV18 to TRBJ2-3, with D unclear. The CDR3 has 15 amino acids. Germline values: CDR1 KGHSH, CDR2 LQKENI. The ends were cut back, 3 bases at V and 5 bases at J, with 15 bases in the middle. As DNA, the CDR3 is TGTGCCAGCTCACCGGACGCGGCAGGAAAAGATACGCAGTATTTT. Translating gives CASSPDAAGKDTQYF.

This clone was counted a few times. The chain joins TRBV30 to TRBJ1-1; no clear D gene. This CDR3 is built from 12 residues. Germline V gives CDR1 GTSNPN, CDR2 SVGIG (reference sequence). Trimming removed 1 base from V and 0 bases from J, with 3 bases in between. The CDR3 loop reads CAWSGMNTEAFF. CDR3 DNA sequence: TGTGCCTGGAGTGGCATGAACACTGAAGCTTTCTTT.

The chain has TRBV2 and TRBJ1-2; D unresolved. The CDR3 extends over 13 amino acids. Looked up from germline, CDR1 is SNHLY and CDR2 is FYNNEI. The V end was cut by 3 bases, the J end by 3 bases, with 8 bases between. The CDR3 sequence: CASSDDNYYGYTF. CDR3 nucleotide sequence: TGTGCCAGCAGTGACGACAACTACTATGGCTACACCTTC.

The DNA for the CDR3 is TGTGCCAGCAGCTCCCGGGACAGGGCCTACGAGCAGTACTTC. Residues: CASSSRDRAYEQYF. V usage is TRBV7-9 and J usage is TRBJ2-7, with 9 bases matching TRBD1. The germline V gene encodes CDR1 SEHNR and CDR2 FQNEAQ (reference sequence). Unmatched junction bases numbered 3, after V lost 4 bases and J lost 2 bases. There are 14 residues in the CDR3.

The V gene is TRBV13, the J gene TRBJ2-2; D is unclear. The CDR3 contains 14 residues. Germline V lookup: CDR1 PRHDT, CDR2 FYEKMQ (reference sequence). The V gene lost 3 bases and the J gene lost 1 base, with 6 bases spanning the gap. CDR3 nucleotide sequence: TGTGCCAGCAGCTTCACGTTGAACACCGGGGAGCTGTTTTTT. As protein: CASSFTLNTGELFF.

This rearrangement joins TRBV10-3 to TRBJ1-2; 11 nucleotides agree with TRBD1. This CDR3 region has 18 residues. Germline loops: CDR1 ENHRY, CDR2 SYGVKD. With V trimmed by 0 bases and J by 6 bases, 12 bases remained unmatched. As DNA, the CDR3 is TGTGCCATCAGTGAGTCGAAGGGACAGGGGGACCCCGTTAATGGCTACACCTTC. This translates into CAISESKGQGDPVNGYTF.

The rearrangement joins TRBV11-2 to TRBJ1-6; 8 bases are shared with TRBD1. This CDR3 has 16 residues. Trimming cost V 5 bases and J 3 bases; bases outside gene matches: 6. CDR1 and CDR2 from the germline V gene are SGHAT and FQNNGV. The DNA for the CDR3 is TGTGCCAGCAGCGAGGGTGACAGGGGCTATAATTCACCCCTCCACTTT. Translated: CASSEGDRGYNSPLHF.